This T cell receptor beta chain was retrieved from a study of cytomegalovirus exposure and HLA in healthy donors (dated by TCRdb to the late 2010s). For context, the study as a whole: In an earlier analysis of 587 of the donors, less than 350 Gb of sequence data and 100 million or so unique TCR beta sequences from about 190 million T cells were reported. A later genetic analysis took genome-wide SNP genotypes for about 65% of the 666 donors and used that subset as a discovery cohort. Both class I and class II loci were covered by HLA typing, at four-digit resolution. Every repertoire in the discovery cohort had been generated on one and the same sequencing platform. Among about 390 genotyped donors of the cohort, an average of approximately 250,000 unique TCR beta nucleotide sequences were sequenced per donor, roughly 20% of them non-productive. In a later analysis, previously published TCR beta repertoires from 550 to 750 donors were re-analyzed and high-resolution HLA genotyping was added so that TCR occurrence patterns could be studied. A handful of DR-DQ haplotypes were handled as single units for association and clustering because linkage in the cohort was strong. The later analysis used no new phenotypic data to find candidate immune exposures, relying instead on TCR beta sequences and their occurrence across donors. Along with the approximately 600-subject first cohort, a separate validation cohort of over a hundred different subjects was used. The aim of the study was to test whether cataloging public T cell receptors could identify signatures of past pathogen exposure. Donor age, sex, ethnicity and CMV serostatus were collected together with the repertoire data. Of the roughly 400 genotyped donors, less than 85% were placed in the genetic ancestry cluster associated with self-reported Caucasian donors. An earlier analysis of some 500 of the donors used high-throughput TCR beta sequencing to judge whether each TCR beta V gene segment behaved as functional or pseudogenic. The T cell repertoires of under 700 subjects were profiled by immunosequencing and related to cytomegalovirus serostatus. Typing coverage varied by locus: roughly 629-630 donors for A, B, C, DRB1 and DQB1; roughly 500 for DQA1; over 600 for DPA1; approximately 450 for DPB1. Around 330 gigabases of sequencing data and 70 million to 95 million unique TCR sequences made up an early release that covered approximately 700 HLA-typed donors. High-throughput TCR immunosequencing, statistical association of individual TCRs with disease status, and machine learning were combined to predict cytomegalovirus infection status. Overall study results and their limits: Presence/absence analyses assumed roughly uniform sequencing depth across donors, an assumption that may not hold. CMV serostatus was the only immune exposure information available for the cohort. In a later analysis, 16,951 TCR beta sequences were associated with specific HLA alleles at a false discovery rate of 0.05. Some IMGT-functional V segments, including TRBV6-2 and TRBV6-3, could not be distinguished by the 87-base-pair reads and were therefore excluded. Cytomegalovirus status was reported to be diagnosed by the classifier with high specificity and sensitivity in both the original and validation cohorts. Strong co-occurrence of HLA alleles, especially DR and DQ, made assigning TCR associations to individual alleles difficult. Across donors, most TCR sequences were observed very rarely, whereas some public TCRs were present in many individuals. HLA typing was unavailable for some donors at each locus, so association tests used only the typed subset. A later genetic analysis reported fewer N-insertions in productive TCRs among donors in an Asian-associated ancestry cluster than the roughly 620-donor mean. The study gave a list of more than 150 TCR beta chains associated with cytomegalovirus. Linkage disequilibrium might explain the correlated functional status among segregating V segments, but an unknown experimental factor could not be ruled out. Only TCR beta chains were sequenced in this cohort, and the absence of alpha or paired-chain data limited detectable features. In a later analysis, several top co-occurrence clusters were reported to appear linked to parvovirus B19, influenza, CMV and Epstein-Barr virus. A later analysis found that HLA-associated TCR beta chains were more clonally expanded and had lower generation probabilities than equally common non-associated chains. In vitro tests confirmed that a few of the cytomegalovirus-associated TCR beta chains recognize cytomegalovirus antigens. A later analysis found that most CMV-associated TCR beta chains appeared HLA-restricted, with HLA associations seemingly driven largely by CMV exposure. Because counts were too low, roughly 16 rarely observed V segments, including chromosome 9 orphons, were excluded from the earlier analysis of 500 to 700 of the donors. A further reported finding was that TCR beta sequences accurately predicted the HLA-A and HLA-B alleles for most subjects in the first cohort. The authors suggested that the approach could potentially be extended to other disease states and immunological phenotypes. V-gene and J-gene trimming of TCR beta chains was associated with a missense DCLRE1C variant in a later genetic analysis, and the association was replicated in an independent cohort. An earlier analysis of approximately 590 of the donors showed that most TCR beta V segments appeared in productive rearrangements either about 90% or about 30% of the time, which broadly matched IMGT annotations. A cluster of highly shared sequence variants was judged likely to represent a technical artifact of the sequencing pipeline. According to a later analysis, TCR association rates differed among HLA loci, with DRB1 alleles showing the most associated TCRs and HLA-C alleles showing the fewest.

Receptors were amplified or captured by the immunoSEQ multiplex PCR assay. A mixture of 60 forward primers for TCR Vbeta segments and 13 reverse primers for TCR Jbeta segments was used in the multiplex PCR. The CDR3 region of rearranged TCR beta genes was amplified from genomic DNA with a multiplex PCR assay. On the Illumina HiSeq System, the amplified TCR beta libraries were sequenced as 87-base-pair reads. The authors' pipeline ran thus. Across the 670 or so repertoires, a later analysis counted around 80 million unique TCR beta chains, around 11 million of which were shared by at least two donors. Raw reads were error-corrected and collapsed into unique sequences by a nearest-neighbor algorithm in which closely related sequences were merged to remove PCR and sequencing errors. To assign V, D and J gene segments, CDR3 sequences were aligned to IMGT reference sequences. For a sequence to be retained, at least a six-nucleotide match to both a V gene segment and a J gene segment was required. A rearrangement was called productive if the CDR3 had no stop codons and remained in frame with V and J, and every other rearrangement was called non-productive. Following IMGT convention, CDR3 was defined as the stretch from the second conserved V-encoded cysteine up to the conserved J-encoded phenylalanine. Sequences without an unambiguous match to a single V gene segment were excluded from the earlier analysis of 450 to 750 of the donors. In an earlier analysis of 587 of the donors, a V segment was called functional when productive rearrangements were above 56.7%, and segregating when the standard deviation between donors exceeded 5%. To diagnose cytomegalovirus status from the catalog of TCR beta chain sequences, a statistical classification framework was built. V and J gene assignment, in a later analysis, came from comparing TCR nucleotide sequences with IMGT/GENE-DB human TR gene sequences. In a later analysis, CDR3 sequences and most-parsimonious VDJ recombination scenarios were assigned using the TCRdist pipeline. A later analysis defined each TCR beta chain by its CDR3 amino acid sequence plus V-gene family, and excluded reads lacking a unique V-gene family. In a later analysis, 450 to 600 highly shared, low-generation-probability nucleotide sequences were removed to address suspected cross-contamination and a sequencing artifact. For each public chain, a later analysis derived a clonal expansion index from normalized ranks of inferred template counts within each repertoire. A later analysis computed generation probabilities with a VDJ recombination model fitted to out-of-frame rearrangements, and checked the results against IGoR. A later analysis scored TCR-TCR, TCR-HLA and TCR-CMV co-occurrence with hypergeometric tests, applying a repertoire-size bias correction to TCR pairs. False discovery rates were estimated in a later analysis by permuting HLA or CMV assignments 20 times. In a later analysis, co-occurring TCRs were grouped using DBSCAN, with TCRdist sequence similarity added in when clustering inside HLA-allele-positive subsets. Co-occurrence clustering excluded repertoires with fewer than 30,000 or more than 120,000 public chains, plus five with anomalous nucleotide sharing. Entries here come from immuneACCESS through TCRdb and include only in-frame sequences with V and J called. Some clones fail to appear in such tables; in the studies checked, an unresolved V gene covers under half of the shortfall, and the cause of the remainder is unknown. V, J and clone size were drawn from that table, and D and trimming were deduced from the DNA. The sample data list 55,000 to 70,000 clones, and about 84% of these were observed just once. 7.8% of the sample goes to the ten largest clones.

Notes on this clone: What this receptor recognizes is not known. The record has no base qualities; no much larger clone is one base away.

The germline V gene supplies CDR1 MGHDK and CDR2 SYGVNS. V and J lose 1 base and 6 bases, and a span of 10 bases separates them. The CDR3 starts with the cysteine, ends with the phenylalanine, and has 14 residues. Kept here is only the CDR3 DNA, which spans 42 bases and is read in frame from base 1. The cohort was made up of approximately 700 healthy bone marrow donors. All cohort members were sampled while nominally healthy, although unrecorded immune exposures were likely present. The donor tested CMV seropositive and was one of the 289 seropositive cohort members. A peripheral blood sample was provided by each donor, and peripheral blood mononuclear cells were used for TCR beta sequencing. The Qiagen DNeasy Blood Extraction Kit was used to extract genomic DNA from the blood cell samples.

What was sequenced was PBMCs. The chain is made from TRBV25-1 and TRBJ2-1; TRBD2 might be the D gene, on 6 matching bases. This TCR was recovered from a man younger than 30 in good health and CMV-seropositive. CDR3 region: CASSELGGGNEQFF. The DNA reads TGTGCCAGCAGTGAATTGGGGGGAGGCAATGAGCAGTTCTTC.